This T cell receptor (beta chain) was recorded in a study of T cell changes during pregnancy in multiple sclerosis. Germline values: CDR1 LNHDA, CDR2 SQIVND (reference sequence). The J segment lost 4 bases and the V segment lost 10 bases, leaving 9 bases of the junction unmatched. The CDR3 extends over 13 amino acids. Produced via immunoSEQ multiplex PCR; TCRdb's table is partial and in-frame only. The data contain around 60,000 clones, over 80% of them seen just once; the ten biggest clones take up less than 3%. The sample holds one count of this clone. This clonotype was sampled from a female donor in good health, enrolled as a control in a pregnancy study. The sequencing used peripheral blood, collected in the second trimester of pregnancy. The rearrangement links TRBV19 to TRBJ2-7; 8 bases fit TRBD2. The CDR3 DNA follows: TGTGCCACTGAAGGGGGGACTAGTTACGAGCAGTACTTC. It codes for CATEGGTSYEQYF. Filled out from reference TRBV19 and TRBJ2-7, the complete variable domain reads DGGITQSPKYLFRKEGQNVTLSCEQNLNHDAMYWYRQDPGQGLRLIYYSQIVNDFQKGDIAEGYSVSREKKESFPLTVTSAQKNPTAFYLCATEGGTSYEQYFGPGTRLTVT.